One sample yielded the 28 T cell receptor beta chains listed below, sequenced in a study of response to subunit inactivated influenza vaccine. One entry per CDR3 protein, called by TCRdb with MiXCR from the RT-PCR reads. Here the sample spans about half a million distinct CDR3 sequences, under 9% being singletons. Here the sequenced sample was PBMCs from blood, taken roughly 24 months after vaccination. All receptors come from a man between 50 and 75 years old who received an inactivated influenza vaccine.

The CDR3 nucleotides read TGTGCCAGCAGCCCCCTCCAGGGATCAGGCTACACCTTC. Amino acid sequence: CASSPLQGSGYTF. The genes are TRBV7-2 and TRBJ1-2; D perhaps matches TRBD1 (5 bases). Trimming left V 5 bases short and J 8 bases short, with 15 bases between. Germline V gene data show CDR1 as SGHTA and CDR2 as FQGNSA. The CDR3 length is 13 residues.

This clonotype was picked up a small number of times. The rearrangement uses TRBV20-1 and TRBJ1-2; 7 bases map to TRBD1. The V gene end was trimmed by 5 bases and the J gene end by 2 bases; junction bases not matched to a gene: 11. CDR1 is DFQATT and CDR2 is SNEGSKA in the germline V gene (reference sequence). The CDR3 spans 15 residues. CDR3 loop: CSAPTPTGSNYGYTF. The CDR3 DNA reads TGCAGTGCTCCGACCCCGACAGGGTCAAACTATGGCTACACCTTC.

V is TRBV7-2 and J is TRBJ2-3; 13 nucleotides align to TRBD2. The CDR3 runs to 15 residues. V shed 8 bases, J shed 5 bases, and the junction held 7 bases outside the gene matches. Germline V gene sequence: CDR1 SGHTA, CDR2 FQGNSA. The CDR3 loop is CASLRGLAGRDTQYF. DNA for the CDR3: TGTGCCAGCCTACGGGGACTAGCGGGGAGAGATACGCAGTATTTT.

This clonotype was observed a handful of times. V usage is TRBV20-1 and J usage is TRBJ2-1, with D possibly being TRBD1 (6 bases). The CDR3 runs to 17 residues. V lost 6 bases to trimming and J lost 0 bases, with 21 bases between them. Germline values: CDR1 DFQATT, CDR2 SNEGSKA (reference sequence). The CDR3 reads CSALTGTRGSSYNEQFF. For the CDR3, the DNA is TGCAGTGCACTCACAGGGACCCGGGGTAGCTCCTACAATGAGCAGTTCTTC.

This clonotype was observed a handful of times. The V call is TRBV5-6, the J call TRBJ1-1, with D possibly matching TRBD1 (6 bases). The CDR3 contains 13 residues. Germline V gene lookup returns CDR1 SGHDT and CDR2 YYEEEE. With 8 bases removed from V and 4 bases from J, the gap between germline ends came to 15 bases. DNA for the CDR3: TGTGCCAGGGGCCCCCGGGGGCTCACTGAAGCTTTCTTT. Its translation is CARGPRGLTEAFF. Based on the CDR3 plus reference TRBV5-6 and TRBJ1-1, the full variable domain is DAGVTQSPTHLIKTRGQQVTLRCSPKSGHDTVSWYQQALGQGPQFIFQYYEEEERQRGNFPDRFSGHQFPNYSSELNVNALLLGDSALYLCARGPRGLTEAFFGQGTRLTVV.

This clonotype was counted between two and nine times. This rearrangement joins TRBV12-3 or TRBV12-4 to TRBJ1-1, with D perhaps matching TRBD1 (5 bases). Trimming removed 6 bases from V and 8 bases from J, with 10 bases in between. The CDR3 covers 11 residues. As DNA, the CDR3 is TGTGCCAGCAGCTTCCGGGGGGAAGCTTTCTTT. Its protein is CASSFRGEAFF.

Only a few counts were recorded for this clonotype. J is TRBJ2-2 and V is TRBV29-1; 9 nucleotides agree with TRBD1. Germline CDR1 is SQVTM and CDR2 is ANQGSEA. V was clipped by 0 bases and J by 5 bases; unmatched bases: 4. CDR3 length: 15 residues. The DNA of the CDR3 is TGCAGCGTTGAAGAGGGACAGGGAGGGACCGGGGAGCTGTTTTTT. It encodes CSVEEGQGGTGELFF.

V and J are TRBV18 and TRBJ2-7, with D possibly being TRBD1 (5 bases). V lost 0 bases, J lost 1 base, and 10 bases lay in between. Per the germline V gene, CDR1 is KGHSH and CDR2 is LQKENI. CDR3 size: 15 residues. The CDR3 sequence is CASSPPLGESYEQYF. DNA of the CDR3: TGTGCCAGCTCACCACCCTTAGGGGAATCCTACGAGCAGTACTTC.

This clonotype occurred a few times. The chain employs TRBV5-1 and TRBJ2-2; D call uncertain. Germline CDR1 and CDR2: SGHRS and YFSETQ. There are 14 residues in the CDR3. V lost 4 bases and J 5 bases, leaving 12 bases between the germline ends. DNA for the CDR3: TGCGCCAGCAGCCCTAAAGCTGGGACCGGGGAGCTGTTTTTT. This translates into CASSPKAGTGELFF.

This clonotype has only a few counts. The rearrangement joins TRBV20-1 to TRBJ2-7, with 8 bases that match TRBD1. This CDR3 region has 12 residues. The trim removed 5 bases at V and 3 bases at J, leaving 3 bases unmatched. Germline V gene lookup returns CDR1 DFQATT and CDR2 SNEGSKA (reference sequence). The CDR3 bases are TGCAGTGCTTCGGACAGGGACTACGAGCAGTACTTC. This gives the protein CSASDRDYEQYF.

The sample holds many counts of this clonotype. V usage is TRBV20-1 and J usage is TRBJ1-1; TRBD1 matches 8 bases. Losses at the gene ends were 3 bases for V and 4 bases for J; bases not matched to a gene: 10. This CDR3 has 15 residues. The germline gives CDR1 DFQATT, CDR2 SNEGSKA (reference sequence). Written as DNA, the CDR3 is TGCAGTGCTAGCGGTCAGGGGGCGAGTAGCACTGAAGCTTTCTTT. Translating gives CSASGQGASSTEAFF.

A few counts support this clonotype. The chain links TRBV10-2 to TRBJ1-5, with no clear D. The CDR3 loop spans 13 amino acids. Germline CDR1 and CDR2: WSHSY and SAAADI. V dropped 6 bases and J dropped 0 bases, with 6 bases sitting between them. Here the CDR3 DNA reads TGCGCCAGCAGAGTCAATAGCAATCAGCCCCAGCATTTT. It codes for CASRVNSNQPQHF.

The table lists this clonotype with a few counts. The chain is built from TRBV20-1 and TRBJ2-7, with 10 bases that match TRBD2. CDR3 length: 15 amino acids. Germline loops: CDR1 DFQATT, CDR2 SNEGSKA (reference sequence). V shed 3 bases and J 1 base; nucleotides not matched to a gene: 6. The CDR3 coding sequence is TGCAGTGCTAGGGGAGGTAGCGGGGGGTCCTACGAGCAGTACTTC. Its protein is CSARGGSGGSYEQYF.

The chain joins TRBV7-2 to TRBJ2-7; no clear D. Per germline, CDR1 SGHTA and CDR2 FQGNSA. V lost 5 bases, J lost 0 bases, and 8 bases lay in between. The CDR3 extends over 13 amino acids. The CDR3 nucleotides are TGTGCCAGCAGCGCGGACGGCTCCTACGAGCAGTACTTC. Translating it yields CASSADGSYEQYF. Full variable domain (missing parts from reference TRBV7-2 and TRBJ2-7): GAGVSQSPSNKVTEKGKDVELRCDPISGHTALYWYRQSLGQGLEFLIYFQGNSAPDKSGLPSDRFSAERTGGSVSTLTIQRTQQEDSAVYLCASSADGSYEQYFGPGTRLTVT.

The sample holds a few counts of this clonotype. The CDR3 sequence is CASSYRGRELFF. CDR3 nucleotides: TGCGCCAGCAGCTACAGGGGCCGGGAGCTGTTTTTT. The V call is TRBV5-1, the J call TRBJ2-2; 7 bases match TRBD1. This CDR3 has 12 amino acids. After removal of 3 bases from V and 9 bases from J, the junction contained 2 bases not matched to a gene. Germline values: CDR1 SGHRS, CDR2 YFSETQ.

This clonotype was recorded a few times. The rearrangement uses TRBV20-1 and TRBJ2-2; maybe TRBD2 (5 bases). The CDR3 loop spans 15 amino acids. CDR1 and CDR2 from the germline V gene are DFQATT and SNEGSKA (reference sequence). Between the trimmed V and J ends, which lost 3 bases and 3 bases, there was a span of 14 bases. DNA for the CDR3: TGCAGTGCTAGTACGGGGATGACTTACACCGGGGAGCTGTTTTTT. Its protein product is CSASTGMTYTGELFF.

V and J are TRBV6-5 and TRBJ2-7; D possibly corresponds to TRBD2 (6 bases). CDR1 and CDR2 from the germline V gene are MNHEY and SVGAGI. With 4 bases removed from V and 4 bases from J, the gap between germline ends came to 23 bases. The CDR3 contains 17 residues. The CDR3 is CASSFGGLGDLLYEQYF. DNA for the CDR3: TGTGCCAGCAGTTTTGGAGGGTTGGGGGACCTTTTGTACGAGCAGTACTTC.

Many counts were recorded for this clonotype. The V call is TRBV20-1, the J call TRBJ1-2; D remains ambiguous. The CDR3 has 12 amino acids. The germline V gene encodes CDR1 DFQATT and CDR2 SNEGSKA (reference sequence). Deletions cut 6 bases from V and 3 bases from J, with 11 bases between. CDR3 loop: CSAIRTDYGYTF. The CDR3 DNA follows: TGCAGTGCCATTAGGACGGACTATGGCTACACCTTC.

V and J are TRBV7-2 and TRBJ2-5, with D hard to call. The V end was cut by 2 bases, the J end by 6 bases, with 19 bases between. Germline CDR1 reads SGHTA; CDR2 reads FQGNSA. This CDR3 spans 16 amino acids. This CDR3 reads CASSLRIEVLMKTQYF. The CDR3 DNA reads TGTGCCAGCAGCTTAAGAATTGAGGTTTTGATGAAGACCCAGTACTTC.

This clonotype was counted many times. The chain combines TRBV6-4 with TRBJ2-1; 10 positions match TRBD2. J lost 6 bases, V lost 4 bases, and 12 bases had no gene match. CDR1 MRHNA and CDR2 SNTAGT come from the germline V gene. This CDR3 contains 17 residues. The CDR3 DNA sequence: TGTGCCAGCAGTGTGGCCTCCCTAGCGGGAGTGTCCAATGAGCAGTTCTTC. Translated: CASSVASLAGVSNEQFF.

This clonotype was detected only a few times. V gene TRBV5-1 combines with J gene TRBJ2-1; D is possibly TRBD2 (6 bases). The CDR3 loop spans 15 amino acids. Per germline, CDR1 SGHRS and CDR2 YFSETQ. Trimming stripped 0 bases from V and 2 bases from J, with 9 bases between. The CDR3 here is CASSLVSSAYNEQFF. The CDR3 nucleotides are TGCGCCAGCAGCTTGGTTTCTAGCGCCTACAATGAGCAGTTCTTC.

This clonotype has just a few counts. CDR3 sequence (DNA): TGTGCCAGCAGTAGCGGGGGGGCCTCTGGTGAGCAGTTCTTC. It is translated as CASSSGGASGEQFF. This rearrangement joins TRBV6-1 to TRBJ2-1; 10 nucleotides agree with TRBD2. V lost 5 bases to trimming and J lost 9 bases; unmatched junction nucleotides: 7. The CDR3 length is 14 residues. CDR1 and CDR2 from the germline V gene are MNHNS and SASEGT.

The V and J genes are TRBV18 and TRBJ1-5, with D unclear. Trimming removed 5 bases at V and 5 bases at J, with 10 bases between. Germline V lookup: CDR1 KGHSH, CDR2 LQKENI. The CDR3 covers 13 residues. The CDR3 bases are TGTGCCAGCTCAGGAGGGATTGATCAGCCCCAGCATTTT. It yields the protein CASSGGIDQPQHF.

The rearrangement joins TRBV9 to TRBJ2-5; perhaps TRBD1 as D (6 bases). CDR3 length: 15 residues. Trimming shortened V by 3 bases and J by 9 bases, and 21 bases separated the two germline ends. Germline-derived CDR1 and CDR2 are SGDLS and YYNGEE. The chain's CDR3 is CASSGEGTPIEAQYF. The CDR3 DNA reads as TGTGCCAGCAGCGGGGAAGGGACACCCATCGAGGCCCAGTACTTC. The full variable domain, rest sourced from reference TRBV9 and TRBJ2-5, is DSGVTQTPKHLITATGQRVTLRCSPRSGDLSVYWYQQSLDQGLQFLIQYYNGEERAKGNILERFSAQQFPDLHSELNLSSLELGDSALYFCASSGEGTPIEAQYFGPGTRLLVL.

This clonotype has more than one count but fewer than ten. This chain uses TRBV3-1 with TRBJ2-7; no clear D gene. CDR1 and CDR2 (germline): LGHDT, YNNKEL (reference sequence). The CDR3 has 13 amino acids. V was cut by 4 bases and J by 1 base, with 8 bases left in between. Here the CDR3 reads CASSLTHSYEQYF. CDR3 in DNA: TGTGCCAGCAGCCTGACTCATTCCTACGAGCAGTACTTC.

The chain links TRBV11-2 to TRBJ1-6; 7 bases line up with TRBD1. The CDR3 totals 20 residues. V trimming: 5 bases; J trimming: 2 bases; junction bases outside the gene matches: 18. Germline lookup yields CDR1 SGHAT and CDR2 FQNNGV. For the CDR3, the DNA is TGTGCCAGCAGCCCCCTGAAAGACAGGGTGGGGTTCGCCTATAATTCACCCCTCCACTTT. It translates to CASSPLKDRVGFAYNSPLHF. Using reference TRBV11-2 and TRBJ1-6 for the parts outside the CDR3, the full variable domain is EAGVAQSPRYKIIEKRQSVAFWCNPISGHATLYWYQQILGQGPKLLIQFQNNGVVDDSQLPKDRFSAERLKGVDSTLKIQPAKLEDSAVYLCASSPLKDRVGFAYNSPLHFGNGTRLTVT.

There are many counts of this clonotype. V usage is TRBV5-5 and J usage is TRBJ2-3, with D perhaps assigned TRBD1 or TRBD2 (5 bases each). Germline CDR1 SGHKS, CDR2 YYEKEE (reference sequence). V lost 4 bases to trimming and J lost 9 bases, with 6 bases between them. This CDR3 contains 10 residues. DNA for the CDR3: TGTGCCAGCAGCAGGGACACGCAGTATTTT. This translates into CASSRDTQYF.

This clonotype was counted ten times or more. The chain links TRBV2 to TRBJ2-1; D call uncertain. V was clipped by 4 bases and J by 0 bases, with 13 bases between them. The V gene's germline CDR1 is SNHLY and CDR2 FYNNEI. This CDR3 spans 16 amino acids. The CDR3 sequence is CASSVQPESSYNEQFF. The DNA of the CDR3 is TGTGCCAGCAGTGTCCAGCCGGAAAGCTCCTACAATGAGCAGTTCTTC.